These 7 T cell receptor beta chains were all obtained from the same sample, sequenced in a study of circulating and synovial CD4+ cells in juvenile arthritis. Data came from immunoSEQ multiplex PCR; TCRdb stores just in-frame clones and leaves some out. Of over 15,000 clones listed, around 90% were seen once; the top ten hold approximately 0.73%. What was sequenced was CD4+ T cells from blood. These TCRs come from a human donor with juvenile idiopathic arthritis.

The chain joins TRBV25-1 to TRBJ2-5; D is possibly TRBD2 (5 bases). Between the trimmed V and J ends, which lost 5 bases and 2 bases, there was a span of 15 bases. Per germline, CDR1 MGHDK and CDR2 SYGVNS. CDR3 length: 15 amino acids. For the CDR3, the DNA is TGTGCCAGCAGTATCCTGGGAACGGGGCAAGAGACCCAGTACTTC. Protein product: CASSILGTGQETQYF. Based on the CDR3 plus reference TRBV25-1 and TRBJ2-5, the full variable domain is EADIYQTPRYLVIGTGKKITLECSQTMGHDKMYWYQQDPGMELHLIHYSYGVNSTEKGDLSSESTVSRIRTEHFPLTLESARPSHTSQYLCASSILGTGQETQYFGPGTRLLVL.

The table lists this clone with a count of one. J is TRBJ1-1 and V is TRBV6-5; D is undetermined. CDR1 is MNHEY, CDR2 SVGAGI, per germline. This CDR3 spans 11 amino acids. V was clipped by 6 bases and J by 11 bases, with 13 bases between them. The CDR3 DNA is TGTGCCAGCAGGTCGGGTTCGCTGGCTTTCTTT. Amino acid sequence: CASRSGSLAFF.

The V gene is TRBV4-3, the J gene TRBJ1-6; D gene unclear. Trimming left V 4 bases short and J 7 bases short, with 8 bases between. The CDR3 contains 13 residues. Germline assignment: CDR1 LGHNA and CDR2 YSLEER. The CDR3 sequence: CASSRGMNSPLHF. Here the CDR3 DNA reads TGCGCCAGCAGCCGCGGTATGAATTCACCCCTCCACTTT.

The V gene is TRBV7-2, the J gene TRBJ1-1, with unresolved D. CDR1 is SGHTA and CDR2 is FQGNSA in the germline V gene. This CDR3 is built from 9 residues. V lost 5 bases, J lost 11 bases, and 6 bases lay in between. The CDR3 spells CASSPGAFF. DNA for the CDR3: TGTGCCAGCAGCCCGGGTGCTTTCTTT.

The V and J genes are TRBV28 and TRBJ1-2, with TRBD1 identical over 7 bases. Germline V CDR1 and CDR2: MDHEN, SYDVKM. The CDR3 loop spans 16 amino acids. The J segment lost 2 bases and the V segment lost 4 bases, leaving 10 bases of the junction unmatched. The CDR3 DNA sequence: TGTGCCAGCAGTTGGAGATACAGGGGTGGGAACTATGGCTACACCTTC. This encodes CASSWRYRGGNYGYTF.

The gene calls are TRBV5-6 and TRBJ2-7; 9 bases fit TRBD1. This CDR3 has 15 amino acids. J gave up 1 base and V 4 bases, and 6 bases lay outside the gene matches. Germline assignment: CDR1 SGHDT and CDR2 YYEEEE. The CDR3 DNA reads as TGTGCCAGCAGCCCTGGAGGGACAGGGTCCTACGAGCAGTACTTC. It codes for CASSPGGTGSYEQYF.

This chain links TRBV19 with TRBJ2-7; a weak D match, TRBD2 (6 bases). Trimming took 2 bases from V and 2 from J, leaving 10 bases between them. The CDR3 covers 14 residues. Germline values: CDR1 LNHDA, CDR2 SQIVND (reference sequence). This CDR3 is CASSISEGPYEQYF. The DNA of the CDR3 is TGTGCCAGTAGTATATCGGAGGGCCCCTACGAGCAGTACTTC. The full variable domain, its missing parts supplied by reference TRBV19 and TRBJ2-7, is DGGITQSPKYLFRKEGQNVTLSCEQNLNHDAMYWYRQDPGQGLRLIYYSQIVNDFQKGDIAEGYSVSREKKESFPLTVTSAQKNPTAFYLCASSISEGPYEQYFGPGTRLTVT.